This T cell receptor (beta chain) was captured by sequencing in a study of tumor and adjacent non-tumor tissue in lung cancer. Across the whole study: Patients were aged roughly 30 to 76, fewer than twelve men and about five women, stage I to III.

Overall study findings and caveats: Compared with tumor, normal lung showed significantly lower TCR diversity. Patients with more diverse tumor TCRs had worse survival.

Note on this clonotype: What it binds is not known. Sequence at one end of the junction differs from germline and may be a read error.

A modified ARM-PCR protocol with three rounds of nested PCR amplified TCRbeta. TCRdb processed the multiplex PCR reads anew with MiXCR; each CDR3 protein has one entry. The table shows roughly 66,000 distinct CDR3 sequences, with about three quarters occurring only once. This sample's RNA came from whole unsorted tissue. Source material: lung tumor tissue. This receptor was taken from a man in his sixties with non-small cell lung cancer.

For the CDR3, the DNA is TGTGCCAGCAGCTCCCGACGGGGACGATGGGAAAACATTCAGTACTTT. Amino acids: CASSSRRGRWENIQYF. The chain couples TRBV11-1 to TRBJ2-4; the D call may be TRBD1 or TRBD2 (5 bases each). The CDR3 spans 16 residues. Germline values: CDR1 SGHAT, CDR2 FQDESV (reference sequence).